This T cell receptor (beta chain) stems from a study of cytomegalovirus exposure and HLA in healthy donors. V gave up 5 bases and J gave up 4 bases, with 18 bases separating them. This CDR3 spans 15 amino acids. Germline V lookup: CDR1 SEHNR, CDR2 FQNEAQ (reference sequence). About this clone: The antigen is unknown.

The PCR used 60 Vbeta and 13 Jbeta primers. Profiled with immunoSEQ multiplex PCR; TCRdb holds only in-frame clones, not every one. The sample has about 150,000 clones, over 80% seen once; the top ten hold about 1.5%. Whole-study findings and limits: The productive fraction for most TCR beta V segments was about 87% or about 30% in an earlier analysis. A link between a missense DCLRE1C variant and TCR beta V- and J-gene trimming emerged from a later analysis.

The rearrangement joins TRBV7-9 to TRBJ2-7, with D maybe TRBD1 (6 bases). This sequence originates from a man in his forties in good health and CMV-seronegative. The sequenced material came from PBMCs. The CDR3 nucleotides are TGTGCCAGCAGCCGCGAAGGGGGAAGTCAATACGAGCAGTACTTC. Translation gives CASSREGGSQYEQYF.